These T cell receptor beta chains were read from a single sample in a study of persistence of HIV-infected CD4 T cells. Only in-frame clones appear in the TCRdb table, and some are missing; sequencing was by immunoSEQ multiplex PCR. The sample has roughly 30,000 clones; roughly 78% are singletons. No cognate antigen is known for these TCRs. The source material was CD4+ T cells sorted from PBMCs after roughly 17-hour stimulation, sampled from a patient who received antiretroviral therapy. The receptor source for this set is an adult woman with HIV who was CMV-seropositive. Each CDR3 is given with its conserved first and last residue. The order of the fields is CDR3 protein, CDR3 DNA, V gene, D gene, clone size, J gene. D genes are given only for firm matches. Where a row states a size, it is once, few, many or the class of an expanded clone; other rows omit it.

CDR3aa: CASSHTRTVNTEAFF
CDR3nt: TGTGCCAGTAGCCATACAAGGACGGTGAACACTGAAGCTTTCTTT
v_gene: TRBV19
d_gene: NA
abundance: NA
j_gene: TRBJ1-1

CDR3aa: CAWSVRGVSNQPQHF
CDR3nt: TGTGCCTGGAGTGTACGGGGGGTTAGCAATCAGCCCCAGCATTTT
v_gene: TRBV30
d_gene: NA
abundance: few
j_gene: TRBJ1-5

CDR3aa: CASSGSGGANTGELFF
CDR3nt: TGCGCCAGCAGCGGTTCTGGGGGGGCGAACACCGGGGAGCTGTTTTTT
v_gene: TRBV5-1
d_gene: TRBD2
abundance: NA
j_gene: TRBJ2-2

CDR3aa: CASSAAIMNTEAFF
CDR3nt: TGTGCCAGCAGCGCAGCTATCATGAACACTGAAGCTTTCTTT
v_gene: TRBV9
d_gene: NA
abundance: NA
j_gene: TRBJ1-1

CDR3aa: CASSLSRQAYGYTF
CDR3nt: TGCGCCAGCAGCTTGAGTAGACAGGCCTATGGCTACACCTTC
v_gene: TRBV5-1
d_gene: NA
abundance: NA
j_gene: TRBJ1-2

CDR3aa: CASSVGYSRQETQYF
CDR3nt: TGTGCCAGCAGCGTAGGGTACAGCCGACAAGAGACCCAGTACTTC
v_gene: TRBV27
d_gene: NA
abundance: NA
j_gene: TRBJ2-5

CDR3aa: CASSIAGGGSYEQYF
CDR3nt: TGTGCCAGTAGTATAGCTGGCGGGGGCTCCTACGAGCAGTACTTC
v_gene: TRBV19
d_gene: TRBD2
abundance: once
j_gene: TRBJ2-7

CDR3aa: CASSPRVSGNTIYF
CDR3nt: TGTGCCAGCAGCCCCCGGGTCTCTGGAAACACCATATATTTT
v_gene: TRBV7-2
d_gene: NA
abundance: NA
j_gene: TRBJ1-3

CDR3aa: CASSWRGGETQYF
CDR3nt: TGTGCCAGCAGCTGGCGTGGGGGGGAGACCCAGTACTTC
v_gene: TRBV5-5
d_gene: NA
abundance: NA
j_gene: TRBJ2-5

CDR3aa: CSVDSVQSLNYGYTF
CDR3nt: TGCAGCGTTGATTCTGTCCAGAGCCTGAACTATGGCTACACCTTC
v_gene: TRBV29-1
d_gene: NA
abundance: NA
j_gene: TRBJ1-2

CDR3aa: CASSPLRGGNEKLFF
CDR3nt: TGCGCCAGCAGCCCCCTTAGAGGGGGTAATGAAAAACTGTTTTTT
v_gene: TRBV5-1
d_gene: NA
abundance: NA
j_gene: TRBJ1-4

CDR3aa: CGTGQGPDEKLFF
CDR3nt: TGTGGGACGGGGCAGGGGCCGGATGAAAAACTGTTTTTT
v_gene: TRBV5-4
d_gene: NA
abundance: once
j_gene: TRBJ1-4

CDR3aa: CASRGPPNTEAFF
CDR3nt: TGTGCCAGCAGGGGACCGCCGAACACTGAAGCTTTCTTT
v_gene: TRBV12-3/TRBV12-4
d_gene: NA
abundance: NA
j_gene: TRBJ1-1

CDR3aa: CASSTVGGTEAFF
CDR3nt: TGTGCCAGCAGCACCGTGGGGGGAACTGAAGCTTTCTTT
v_gene: TRBV9
d_gene: NA
abundance: NA
j_gene: TRBJ1-1

CDR3aa: CASSFTPQGRGGYTF
CDR3nt: TGTGCCAGCAGTTTCACTCCACAGGGAAGAGGAGGCTACACCTTC
v_gene: TRBV6-1
d_gene: NA
abundance: few
j_gene: TRBJ1-2

CDR3aa: CSVLQGVSPGANVLTF
CDR3nt: TGCAGCGTGCTACAGGGGGTGTCCCCTGGGGCCAACGTCCTGACTTTC
v_gene: TRBV29-1
d_gene: TRBD1
abundance: NA
j_gene: TRBJ2-6

CDR3aa: CASNVIRANGYTF
CDR3nt: TGTGCCAGCAACGTGATCAGGGCCAATGGCTACACCTTC
v_gene: TRBV6-5
d_gene: NA
abundance: NA
j_gene: TRBJ1-2

CDR3aa: CASSKNNLRTANSPLHF
CDR3nt: TGTGCCAGCAGCAAAAATAATCTACGGACAGCCAATTCACCCCTCCACTTT
v_gene: TRBV21-1
d_gene: NA
abundance: NA
j_gene: TRBJ1-6

CDR3aa: CSVLGAGGYTF
CDR3nt: TGCAGTGTCCTCGGGGCCGGCGGCTACACCTTC
v_gene: TRBV20-1
d_gene: NA
abundance: NA
j_gene: TRBJ1-2

CDR3aa: CASSELAGEHNEQFF
CDR3nt: TGCGCCAGCAGTGAGTTAGCGGGGGAACACAATGAGCAGTTCTTC
v_gene: TRBV10-1
d_gene: TRBD2
abundance: NA
j_gene: TRBJ2-1

CDR3aa: CASSFAPPNTQYF
CDR3nt: TGTGCCAGCAGCTTTGCCCCGCCAAATACGCAGTATTTT
v_gene: TRBV7-3
d_gene: NA
abundance: NA
j_gene: TRBJ2-3

CDR3aa: CASNYRIANEQYF
CDR3nt: TGTGCCAGCAACTACAGGATCGCCAACGAGCAGTACTTC
v_gene: TRBV2
d_gene: NA
abundance: NA
j_gene: TRBJ2-7

CDR3aa: CASGPGLAGPNEQFF
CDR3nt: TGCGCCAGCGGCCCGGGACTAGCGGGGCCCAATGAGCAGTTCTTC
v_gene: TRBV5-1
d_gene: TRBD2
abundance: NA
j_gene: TRBJ2-1

CDR3aa: CAKQGLYHTEAFF
CDR3nt: TGTGCCAAACAGGGTTTGTACCACACTGAAGCTTTCTTT
v_gene: TRBV19
d_gene: NA
abundance: NA
j_gene: TRBJ1-1